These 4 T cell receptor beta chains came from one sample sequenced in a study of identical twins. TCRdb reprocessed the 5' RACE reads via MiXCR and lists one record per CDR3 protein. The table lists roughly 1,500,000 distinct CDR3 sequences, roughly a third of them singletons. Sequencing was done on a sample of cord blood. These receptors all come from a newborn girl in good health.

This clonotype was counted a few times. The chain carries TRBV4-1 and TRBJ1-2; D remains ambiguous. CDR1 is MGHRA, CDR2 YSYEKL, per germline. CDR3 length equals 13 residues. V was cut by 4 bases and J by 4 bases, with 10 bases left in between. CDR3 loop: CASSPSGVYGYTF. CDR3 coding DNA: TGCGCCAGCAGCCCCTCGGGTGTCTATGGCTACACCTTC.

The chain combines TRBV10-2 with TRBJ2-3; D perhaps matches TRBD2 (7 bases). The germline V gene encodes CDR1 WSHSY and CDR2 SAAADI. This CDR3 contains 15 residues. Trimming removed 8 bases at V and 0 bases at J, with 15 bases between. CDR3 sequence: CASFRGGASTDTQYF. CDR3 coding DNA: TGCGCCAGCTTTCGCGGGGGCGCTAGCACAGATACGCAGTATTTT.

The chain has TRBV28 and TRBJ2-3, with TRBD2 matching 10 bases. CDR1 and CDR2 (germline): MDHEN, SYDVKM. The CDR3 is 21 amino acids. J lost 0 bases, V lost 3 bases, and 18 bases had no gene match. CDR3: CASSFPLAGVGINPSTDTQYF. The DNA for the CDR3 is TGTGCCAGCAGTTTTCCGCTAGCGGGAGTGGGTATTAACCCCAGCACAGATACGCAGTATTTT.

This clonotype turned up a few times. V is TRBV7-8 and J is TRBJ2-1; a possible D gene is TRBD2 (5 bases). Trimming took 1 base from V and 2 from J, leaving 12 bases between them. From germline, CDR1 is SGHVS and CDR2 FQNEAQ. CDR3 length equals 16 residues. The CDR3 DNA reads TGTGCCAGCAGCTTAGAGCGGTGGAACCCCTACAATGAGCAGTTCTTC. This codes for CASSLERWNPYNEQFF.